A selection of T cell receptor beta chains follows, all from one sample in a study of vaccination and CD4 T cells after COVID-19. From the PCR reads, TCRdb called clonotypes with MiXCR, one entry per CDR3 protein. The table has over 10,000 distinct CDR3 sequences, about two fifths seen once. Their cognate antigens are unknown. The sequenced material came from CD4+ T cells from blood, cultured in vitro. The receptors were gathered from a human donor who had recovered from COVID-19. Both conserved end residues are part of each CDR3. Each record gives: D gene, J gene, V gene, clone size, CDR3 DNA, CDR3 protein. A D gene is named only where the DNA matches it firmly. Where a row states a size, it is once, few, many or the class of an expanded clone; other rows omit it.

d_call: NA
j_call: TRBJ2-3
v_call: TRBV7-8
clone_size: NA
cdr3_nt: TGTGCCAGCAGCTTTAGGGCCCGCACAGATACGCAGTATTTT
cdr3_aa: CASSFRARTDTQYF

d_call: NA
j_call: TRBJ1-5
v_call: TRBV7-9
clone_size: few
cdr3_nt: TGTGCCAGCAGCTTGGCGGGACCGAATCAGCCCCAGCATTTT
cdr3_aa: CASSLAGPNQPQHF

d_call: NA
j_call: TRBJ2-3
v_call: TRBV7-2
clone_size: NA
cdr3_nt: TGTGCCAGCAGCTTAAGTCCCGACACTAAGCAGTATTTT
cdr3_aa: CASSLSPDTKQYF

d_call: NA
j_call: TRBJ1-2
v_call: TRBV6-1
clone_size: NA
cdr3_nt: TGTGCCAGCAACCTAGGACAGTATGGCTACACCTTC
cdr3_aa: CASNLGQYGYTF

d_call: NA
j_call: TRBJ1-2
v_call: TRBV15
clone_size: few
cdr3_nt: TGTGCCACCAGCAGAGATCCGACAGTCTTAGAGGGCTACACCTTC
cdr3_aa: CATSRDPTVLEGYTF

d_call: NA
j_call: TRBJ1-1
v_call: TRBV7-2
clone_size: once
cdr3_nt: TGTGCCAGCAGCTTAGAGCTGGGGCCTGAAGCTTTCTTT
cdr3_aa: CASSLELGPEAFF

d_call: NA
j_call: TRBJ2-3
v_call: TRBV4-1
clone_size: NA
cdr3_nt: TGCGCCAGCAGCCACAGTGGGGGTATTAGCACAGATACGCAGTATTTT
cdr3_aa: CASSHSGGISTDTQYF

d_call: NA
j_call: TRBJ1-2
v_call: TRBV7-2
clone_size: NA
cdr3_nt: TGTGCCAGCAGAGACCGAAACAGAGAAGCTAACTATGGCTACACCTTC
cdr3_aa: CASRDRNREANYGYTF

d_call: NA
j_call: TRBJ1-5
v_call: TRBV6-2/TRBV6-3
clone_size: NA
cdr3_nt: TGTGCCAGCGTTAGGGGGGGCGCGGGACTAGGCAATCAGCCCCAGCATTTT
cdr3_aa: CASVRGGAGLGNQPQHF

d_call: TRBD1
j_call: TRBJ1-5
v_call: TRBV6-1
clone_size: few
cdr3_nt: TGTGCCAGCAGTCGGACAGGGGGCGGTTTACAGCCCCAGCATTTT
cdr3_aa: CASSRTGGGLQPQHF

d_call: NA
j_call: TRBJ2-7
v_call: TRBV5-1
clone_size: NA
cdr3_nt: TGCGCCAGCAGTCCCTGGGGTGGGACTTCCTACGAGCAGTACTTC
cdr3_aa: CASSPWGGTSYEQYF

d_call: NA
j_call: TRBJ2-3
v_call: TRBV15
clone_size: few
cdr3_nt: TGTGCCACCAGCCCCTTGGCAGATACGCAGTATTTT
cdr3_aa: CATSPLADTQYF

d_call: NA
j_call: TRBJ1-2
v_call: TRBV7-2
clone_size: NA
cdr3_nt: TGTGCCAGCAGCTTACCCCGGGGGGAGGACTATGGCTACACCTTC
cdr3_aa: CASSLPRGEDYGYTF

d_call: NA
j_call: TRBJ1-2
v_call: TRBV15
clone_size: NA
cdr3_nt: TGTGCCACCAGCGGAAGGGGAGTGACTCAGAGTAGCTACACCTTC
cdr3_aa: CATSGRGVTQSSYTF

d_call: TRBD1
j_call: TRBJ1-6
v_call: TRBV25-1
clone_size: NA
cdr3_nt: TGTGCCAGCAGTGAACCCCCCGGGACAGTGACATCACCCCTCCACTTT
cdr3_aa: CASSEPPGTVTSPLHF

d_call: NA
j_call: TRBJ1-2
v_call: TRBV12-3/TRBV12-4
clone_size: NA
cdr3_nt: TGTGCCAGCAGTTTAAGGGCCGGGGCCAACTATGGCTACACCTTC
cdr3_aa: CASSLRAGANYGYTF

d_call: NA
j_call: TRBJ1-1
v_call: TRBV28
clone_size: once
cdr3_nt: TGTGCCAGCAGTTTATTGGGGTTTGAAGCTTTCTTT
cdr3_aa: CASSLLGFEAFF

d_call: NA
j_call: TRBJ2-3
v_call: TRBV5-4
clone_size: NA
cdr3_nt: TGTGCCAGCAGCTTCAAGACAAGCACAGATACGCAGTATTTT
cdr3_aa: CASSFKTSTDTQYF

d_call: TRBD1
j_call: TRBJ1-1
v_call: TRBV7-3
clone_size: few
cdr3_nt: TGTGCCAACCCTCCGGACAGGGCGAACACTGAAGCTTTCTTT
cdr3_aa: CANPPDRANTEAFF

d_call: TRBD1
j_call: TRBJ1-5
v_call: TRBV19
clone_size: NA
cdr3_nt: TGTGCCAGTAGTACGACCGGGACAGGGGTTAAGCAGCCCCAGCATTTT
cdr3_aa: CASSTTGTGVKQPQHF

d_call: NA
j_call: TRBJ2-7
v_call: TRBV12-3/TRBV12-4
clone_size: large
cdr3_nt: TGTGCCAGCAGTTTTTGGGAGAGGGAGCAGTACTTC
cdr3_aa: CASSFWEREQYF

d_call: TRBD1
j_call: TRBJ1-1
v_call: TRBV5-1
clone_size: NA
cdr3_nt: TGCGCCAGCAGCTCCAGGACAGGGGGGAAAGGCACTGAAGCTTTCTTT
cdr3_aa: CASSSRTGGKGTEAFF

d_call: NA
j_call: TRBJ1-6
v_call: TRBV7-2
clone_size: NA
cdr3_nt: TGTGCCAGCAGCTTCGATCGGACCTATAATTCACCCCTCCACTTT
cdr3_aa: CASSFDRTYNSPLHF

d_call: NA
j_call: TRBJ2-5
v_call: TRBV20-1
clone_size: NA
cdr3_nt: TGCAGCCAGGACTCGGGGGCCCAAGAGACCCAGTACTTC
cdr3_aa: CSQDSGAQETQYF

d_call: NA
j_call: TRBJ1-2
v_call: TRBV6-5
clone_size: few
cdr3_nt: TGTGCCGGCAGTTACTCCTCGGTTAACTATGGCCACACCTTC
cdr3_aa: CAGSYSSVNYGHTF

d_call: NA
j_call: TRBJ2-1
v_call: TRBV7-8
clone_size: NA
cdr3_nt: TGTGCCAGCAGCTTACGGGAGACAGTTTATGAGCAGTTCTTC
cdr3_aa: CASSLRETVYEQFF

d_call: TRBD1
j_call: TRBJ1-1
v_call: TRBV12-3/TRBV12-4
clone_size: NA
cdr3_nt: TGTGCCAGCAGATCAGGGGGCGGGAGCACTGAAGCTTTCTTT
cdr3_aa: CASRSGGGSTEAFF

d_call: NA
j_call: TRBJ1-2
v_call: TRBV3-1
clone_size: few
cdr3_nt: TGTGCCAGCAGCTTTGGCCAAACCCTCGGTAGTGGCTACACCTTC
cdr3_aa: CASSFGQTLGSGYTF

d_call: TRBD2
j_call: TRBJ2-5
v_call: TRBV2
clone_size: medium-sized
cdr3_nt: TGTGCCAGCACCGACGAGAGGGCAGCGGGAGGGAGAGAGACCCAGTACTTC
cdr3_aa: CASTDERAAGGRETQYF

d_call: NA
j_call: TRBJ2-1
v_call: TRBV6-1
clone_size: few
cdr3_nt: TGTGCCAGCGCCCGGAGCTCCTACAATGAGCAGTTCTTC
cdr3_aa: CASARSSYNEQFF

d_call: NA
j_call: TRBJ1-5
v_call: TRBV19
clone_size: NA
cdr3_nt: TGTGCCACCCTAGGGGCAGATTATAGCAATCAGCCCCAGCATTTT
cdr3_aa: CATLGADYSNQPQHF

d_call: NA
j_call: TRBJ1-4
v_call: TRBV2
clone_size: NA
cdr3_nt: TGTGCCAGCAGTGTTCTGCGAGGGGATAATGAAAAACTGTTTTTT
cdr3_aa: CASSVLRGDNEKLFF

d_call: TRBD1
j_call: TRBJ1-2
v_call: TRBV19
clone_size: few
cdr3_nt: TGTGCCAGTAGTACCGGGACAGAGACTAACTATGGCTACACCTTC
cdr3_aa: CASSTGTETNYGYTF

d_call: NA
j_call: TRBJ2-3
v_call: TRBV11-2
clone_size: few
cdr3_nt: TGTGCCAGCAGCTTATCTGAAGCGGGTTTCGAGACGCAGTATTTT
cdr3_aa: CASSLSEAGFETQYF

d_call: NA
j_call: TRBJ1-1
v_call: TRBV7-9
clone_size: NA
cdr3_nt: TGTGCCAGCAGCCCGAGACAGCTTATGAACACTGAAGCTTTCTTT
cdr3_aa: CASSPRQLMNTEAFF

d_call: NA
j_call: TRBJ2-7
v_call: TRBV20-1
clone_size: few
cdr3_nt: TGCAGTGCAAGCAGGGATGTGTACGAGCAGTACTTC
cdr3_aa: CSASRDVYEQYF

d_call: NA
j_call: TRBJ2-5
v_call: TRBV11-2
clone_size: few
cdr3_nt: TGTGCCAGCAGCTTTGCGGGAGAGACCCAGTACTTC
cdr3_aa: CASSFAGETQYF

d_call: NA
j_call: TRBJ2-3
v_call: TRBV4-1
clone_size: few
cdr3_nt: TGCGCCAGCAGCCAAGGGGGAGGCACAGATACGCAGTATTTT
cdr3_aa: CASSQGGGTDTQYF

d_call: NA
j_call: TRBJ2-3
v_call: TRBV2
clone_size: few
cdr3_nt: TGTGCCAGCAGGGCCGGGGATACGCAGTATTTT
cdr3_aa: CASRAGDTQYF

d_call: NA
j_call: TRBJ2-3
v_call: TRBV20-1
clone_size: NA
cdr3_nt: TGCAGTGCTAGACTCTATAGCACAGATACGCAGTATTTT
cdr3_aa: CSARLYSTDTQYF

d_call: NA
j_call: TRBJ1-5
v_call: TRBV2
clone_size: NA
cdr3_nt: TGTGCCAGCAAAACAGGGACCACTGGGCCCCAGCATTTT
cdr3_aa: CASKTGTTGPQHF

d_call: TRBD1
j_call: TRBJ2-7
v_call: TRBV6-1
clone_size: NA
cdr3_nt: TGTGCCAGCAGCCCGACAGGGACCTACGAGCAGTACTTC
cdr3_aa: CASSPTGTYEQYF

d_call: TRBD1
j_call: TRBJ2-5
v_call: TRBV18
clone_size: NA
cdr3_nt: TGTGCCAGCTCTCCGACAGGGGGCGACGAGACCCAGTACTTC
cdr3_aa: CASSPTGGDETQYF

d_call: TRBD1
j_call: TRBJ2-2
v_call: TRBV2
clone_size: few
cdr3_nt: TGTGCCAGCAGGGACAGGGGGCTCGGGGAGCTGTTTTTT
cdr3_aa: CASRDRGLGELFF

d_call: NA
j_call: TRBJ2-7
v_call: TRBV2
clone_size: few
cdr3_nt: TGTGCCAGCAGTGTTGAAGCGGAGTCCTACGAGCAGTACTTC
cdr3_aa: CASSVEAESYEQYF

d_call: NA
j_call: TRBJ1-2
v_call: TRBV2
clone_size: few
cdr3_nt: TGTGCCAGCAGCCCATCTAGTGGCTACACCTTC
cdr3_aa: CASSPSSGYTF

d_call: TRBD1
j_call: TRBJ1-5
v_call: TRBV19
clone_size: NA
cdr3_nt: TGTGCCAGTAGTCTGGACAGGGGGATGCAGCCCCAGCATTTT
cdr3_aa: CASSLDRGMQPQHF

d_call: TRBD1
j_call: TRBJ2-5
v_call: TRBV12-3/TRBV12-4
clone_size: NA
cdr3_nt: TGTGCCAGCAGTTTGGACAGGGCTCAAGAGACCCAGTACTTC
cdr3_aa: CASSLDRAQETQYF

d_call: TRBD1
j_call: TRBJ1-5
v_call: TRBV28
clone_size: once
cdr3_nt: TGTGCCAGCAGTCCAGGGACAGCGGTAGGGCCCCAGCATTTT
cdr3_aa: CASSPGTAVGPQHF

d_call: NA
j_call: TRBJ2-3
v_call: TRBV20-1
clone_size: few
cdr3_nt: TGCAGTGCGGGGACGTCTGCGGGACCAGATACGCAGTATTTT
cdr3_aa: CSAGTSAGPDTQYF

d_call: NA
j_call: TRBJ1-4
v_call: TRBV7-8
clone_size: NA
cdr3_nt: TGTGCCAGCAGCTTAGTGGCAGGTGTTAATGAAAAACTGTTTTTT
cdr3_aa: CASSLVAGVNEKLFF

d_call: NA
j_call: TRBJ2-7
v_call: TRBV20-1
clone_size: NA
cdr3_nt: TGCAGTGCTAGTATTCCCGGCCGAGACTACGAGCAGTACTTC
cdr3_aa: CSASIPGRDYEQYF

d_call: TRBD1
j_call: TRBJ1-5
v_call: TRBV7-3
clone_size: NA
cdr3_nt: TGTGCCAGCAGCTTAAAGTTTGGACAGGGGGGAAGACAGCCCCAGCATTTT
cdr3_aa: CASSLKFGQGGRQPQHF

d_call: TRBD2
j_call: TRBJ2-7
v_call: TRBV6-1
clone_size: few
cdr3_nt: TGTGCCAGCAGCCCTAGCGGGAGGGCCGCCGAGCAGTACTTC
cdr3_aa: CASSPSGRAAEQYF

d_call: NA
j_call: TRBJ2-4
v_call: TRBV3-1
clone_size: NA
cdr3_nt: TGTGCCAGCAGCCTGACCTCATGGCGGGACATTCAGTACTTC
cdr3_aa: CASSLTSWRDIQYF

d_call: TRBD1
j_call: TRBJ2-1
v_call: TRBV5-1
clone_size: NA
cdr3_nt: TGCGCCAGCAGCTTGGGGGACAGGACCTACAATGAGCAGTTCTTC
cdr3_aa: CASSLGDRTYNEQFF

d_call: NA
j_call: TRBJ2-5
v_call: TRBV19
clone_size: few
cdr3_nt: TGTGCCAGTAGTAGACTATCCCAAGGGGAAGAGACCCAGTACTTC
cdr3_aa: CASSRLSQGEETQYF